The text below deals with one T cell receptor beta chain. The antigen remains undetermined. CDR3 length: 15 amino acids. Germline V gene data show CDR1 as SGHTA and CDR2 as FQGNSA. J was trimmed by 3 bases and V by 7 bases; bases with no gene match: 12. This sample is drawn from a study of cytomegalovirus exposure and HLA in healthy donors. Findings and limits, study-wide: Some TCR beta chains (roughly 150 of them) were listed as cytomegalovirus-associated.

PCR primers comprised 60 Vbeta and 13 Jbeta primers. Clones were read by immunoSEQ multiplex PCR, and TCRdb kept only the in-frame ones, dropping some. The sample records about 120,000 clones, 60% to 75% being singletons. This receptor was obtained from a woman in her 40s in good health and CMV-seropositive. The V and J genes are TRBV7-2 and TRBJ2-7, with 7 bases lining up with TRBD1. Material for sequencing was PBMCs. This CDR3 is CASTIYWGQIYEQYF. CDR3 DNA sequence: TGTGCCAGCACCATATATTGGGGACAGATCTACGAGCAGTACTTC.